What follows are 26 T cell receptor beta chains derived from one specimen sequenced in a study of T cells in Graves' hyperthyroidism and ophthalmopathy. TCR beta CDR3 regions were amplified from RNA transcripts. RT-PCR in the first round (using the HTBI primer set) targeted the TCR CDR3. TCRdb itself ran the multiplex PCR reads through MiXCR, one entry per CDR3 protein. This sample has some 690,000 distinct CDR3 sequences, with around a sixth found just once. Sequencing was carried out using blood. Receptor source: a man between 45 and 60 years old with Graves' hyperthyroidism.

This clonotype was seen many times. J is TRBJ2-1 and V is TRBV7-9; 8 nucleotides agree with TRBD1. V was pared by 4 bases and J by 8 bases, with 16 bases of the junction left unmatched. Germline values: CDR1 SEHNR, CDR2 FQNEAQ (reference sequence). CDR3 length equals 17 residues. The chain's CDR3 is CASSYGGADRGFDEQFF. The DNA of the CDR3 is TGTGCCAGCAGCTACGGAGGGGCCGACAGGGGTTTCGATGAGCAGTTCTTC. The entire variable domain, with the rest obtained from reference TRBV7-9 and TRBJ2-1, is as follows: DTGVSQNPRHKITKRGQNVTFRCDPISEHNRLYWYRQTLGQGPEFLTYFQNEAQLEKSRLLSDRFSAERPKGSFSTLEIQRTEQGDSAMYLCASSYGGADRGFDEQFFGPGTRLTVL.

This clonotype came up many times. The V call is TRBV7-3, the J call TRBJ2-1; D not resolved. This CDR3 region has 15 residues. The germline gives CDR1 SGHTA, CDR2 FQGTGA. The ends were cut back, 5 bases at V and 7 bases at J, with 18 bases in the middle. The chain's CDR3 is CASSVTPEGINEQFF. CDR3 sequence (DNA): TGTGCCAGCAGCGTTACCCCTGAAGGGATTAATGAGCAGTTCTTC.

A few counts support this clonotype. The chain combines TRBV6-5 with TRBJ2-1; D may be TRBD1 (7 bases). Germline-derived CDR1 and CDR2 are MNHEY and SVGAGI. The germline V and J ends were trimmed by 2 bases and 6 bases, with 17 bases remaining between them. The CDR3 has 16 amino acids. The CDR3, as DNA: TGTGCCAGCAGTTACCTCCAGGGGGGCTCTGGCAATGAGCAGTTCTTC. This encodes CASSYLQGGSGNEQFF.

A few counts support this clonotype. A much bigger clone sits one base away, suggesting this may be a read error. The CDR3 loop is CATSRARTTETFF. CDR3 nucleotide sequence: TGTGCCACCAGCAGAGCCCGGACCACTGAAACTTTCTTT. The chain links TRBV15 to TRBJ1-1; D gene unclear. The germline gives CDR1 LNHNV, CDR2 YYDKDF (reference sequence). There are 13 residues in the CDR3.

Concerning this clonotype: As the CDR3 is not closed by the conserved phenylalanine or tryptophan, this likely results from a read error. The chain is built from TRBV30 and TRBJ1-1; D is ambiguous. The CDR3 has 17 amino acids. Germline assignment: CDR1 GTSNPN and CDR2 SVGIG (reference sequence). The CDR3 DNA sequence: TGTGGCTGGAGTGACACCAAAACCTTCGGTACCGGTGATGAAGCTTTCCTT. Translated, it gives CGWSDTKTFGTGDEAFL.

Many counts were recorded for this clonotype. This chain uses TRBV20-1 with TRBJ2-1; D gene ambiguous. This CDR3 contains 14 residues. Germline values: CDR1 DFQATT, CDR2 SNEGSKA (reference sequence). Trimming took 3 bases from V and 8 from J, leaving 17 bases between them. The CDR3 region is CSASPFRLGDEQFF. CDR3 coding DNA: TGCAGTGCTAGTCCTTTTAGGCTTGGGGATGAGCAGTTCTTC.

The table lists this clonotype with many counts. The rearrangement uses TRBV20-1 and TRBJ2-7; 10 bases are a match to TRBD2. This CDR3 has 15 residues. V was pared by 3 bases and J by 4 bases, with 9 bases of the junction left unmatched. Germline V gene lookup returns CDR1 DFQATT and CDR2 SNEGSKA (reference sequence). CDR3 bases: TGCAGTGCTAGTTCTATAGGACTAGCGGATTACGAGCAGTACTTC. This codes for CSASSIGLADYEQYF.

V and J are TRBV27 and TRBJ2-7; 9 nucleotides match TRBD1. The ends lost 4 bases at V and 9 bases at J; junction bases unmatched: 7. This CDR3 contains 13 residues. Germline CDR1 and CDR2: MNHEY and SMNVEV (reference sequence). The CDR3 loop reads CASSSGTGSWQYF. The DNA of the CDR3 is TGTGCCAGCAGTTCCGGGACAGGGAGTTGGCAGTACTTC.

This clonotype has ten or more counts. The V and J genes are TRBV11-2 and TRBJ2-7; the match to TRBD2 covers 9 bases. Germline trimming cut 5 bases from V and 6 bases from J; bases unmatched to any gene: 5. This CDR3 region has 13 residues. Germline CDR1 and CDR2: SGHAT and FQNNGV. The CDR3 DNA is TGTGCCAGCAGCACGGGACTAGCTTTCGAGCAGTACTTC. It codes for CASSTGLAFEQYF.

The V gene is TRBV20-1, the J gene TRBJ1-1; TRBD1 matches at 10 bases. CDR3 length equals 17 residues. Germline trimming cut 1 base from V and 2 bases from J; bases unmatched to any gene: 10. Germline loops: CDR1 DFQATT, CDR2 SNEGSKA (reference sequence). CDR3: CSARAEDRGWINTEAFF. The CDR3 DNA sequence: TGCAGTGCTAGAGCCGAGGACAGGGGGTGGATAAACACTGAAGCTTTCTTT.

This clonotype is a singleton in its sample. The V gene is TRBV11-2, the J gene TRBJ2-1, with 11 bases matching TRBD1. The trim removed 2 bases at V and 5 bases at J, leaving 11 bases unmatched. The germline gives CDR1 SGHAT, CDR2 FQNNGV. CDR3 size: 18 residues. The CDR3 here is CASSLSWRTGGLHNEQFF. For the CDR3, the DNA is TGTGCCAGCAGCTTATCCTGGCGGACAGGGGGCCTGCACAATGAGCAGTTCTTC.

This clonotype came up many times. The V gene is TRBV28, the J gene TRBJ1-4; D ambiguous. Germline-derived CDR1 and CDR2 are MDHEN and SYDVKM. The V end was cut by 5 bases, the J end by 7 bases, with 8 bases between. This CDR3 has 12 amino acids. The CDR3 DNA sequence: TGTGCCAGCAGTCAACAGCGTGAAAAACTGTTTTTT. It is translated as CASSQQREKLFF.

The genes are TRBV5-5 and TRBJ1-6; possible D gene TRBD1, 6 bases. Germline V CDR1 and CDR2: SGHKS, YYEKEE (reference sequence). V gave up 4 bases and J gave up 9 bases, with 20 bases separating them. This CDR3 comprises 16 residues. The chain's CDR3 is CASSTQQGFASSPLHF. The CDR3 DNA sequence: TGTGCCAGCAGCACCCAACAGGGATTTGCTTCTTCACCCCTCCACTTT.

In this sample, this clonotype turned up many times. The chain uses TRBV27 and TRBJ1-6; the match to TRBD1 covers 9 bases. V lost 2 bases, J lost 7 bases, and 0 bases stayed unmatched. The CDR3 totals 14 residues. Germline V gene data show CDR1 as MNHEY and CDR2 as SMNVEV (reference sequence). As DNA, the CDR3 is TGTGCCAGCAGTTTAACAGGGGGCAATTCACCCCTCCACTTT. Translated, it gives CASSLTGGNSPLHF.

In its sample, this clonotype was seen many times. The chain recombines TRBV7-3 with TRBJ1-1; TRBD1 matches 7 bases. The germline V gene encodes CDR1 SGHTA and CDR2 FQGTGA. The V segment lost 5 bases and the J segment 2 bases; nucleotides outside the gene matches: 11. The CDR3 totals 16 residues. CDR3 residues: CASSPSRGQFNTEAFF. The DNA of the CDR3 is TGTGCCAGCAGCCCGTCGAGGGGACAGTTTAACACTGAAGCTTTCTTT.

The chain couples TRBV9 to TRBJ2-5; weak D call: TRBD2 (5 bases). Germline assignment: CDR1 SGDLS and CDR2 YYNGEE. The length of the CDR3 is 15 residues. V lost 0 bases, J lost 5 bases, and 14 bases lay in between. CDR3 residues: CASSVEGGLGETQYF. CDR3 nucleotides: TGTGCCAGCAGCGTAGAAGGCGGGTTAGGCGAGACCCAGTACTTC.

This clonotype was observed a handful of times. One base separates it from a far larger clone, so it is likely a read error. The rearrangement joins TRBV28 to TRBJ2-7; D uncertain. The CDR3 sequence is 12 residues long. CDR1 and CDR2 from the germline V gene are MDHEN and SYDVKM. The CDR3 loop is CASSLRVYGQYF. The CDR3 DNA follows: TGTGCCAGCAGTTTACGAGTGTACGGGCAGTACTTC.

This clonotype was counted at least ten times. This chain joins TRBV12-3 or TRBV12-4 and TRBJ1-4; D possibly corresponds to TRBD1 (6 bases). The V end was cut by 5 bases, the J end by 12 bases, with 16 bases between. CDR3 size: 13 residues. CDR3 DNA sequence: TGTGCCAGCAGTACGTTACAGGGAGGAGAACTGTTTTTT. This codes for CASSTLQGGELFF.

V and J are TRBV5-1 and TRBJ1-3; TRBD1 matches 10 bases. Germline loops: CDR1 SGHRS, CDR2 YFSETQ. The CDR3 has 14 amino acids. J gave up 7 bases and V 2 bases, and 3 bases lay outside the gene matches. CDR3 sequence reads: CASSFGTGDNTIYF. CDR3 sequence (DNA): TGCGCCAGCAGCTTCGGGACAGGGGATAACACCATATATTTT.

Only one count was recorded for this clonotype. The gene calls are TRBV30 and TRBJ2-1; 8 positions agree with TRBD2. The V gene's germline CDR1 is GTSNPN and CDR2 SVGIG (reference sequence). The CDR3 runs to 15 residues. V gave up 5 bases and J gave up 3 bases; unmatched junction bases: 9. The CDR3 DNA follows: TGTGCCTGGGATCGGGAGGGAGGAAACTACAATGAGCAGTTCTTC. Translated, it gives CAWDREGGNYNEQFF.

The V call is TRBV25-1, the J call TRBJ1-4; D is perhaps TRBD1 (6 bases). The germline V gene has CDR1 MGHDK and CDR2 SYGVNS. CDR3 length: 16 residues. V was clipped by 2 bases and J by 7 bases, with 17 bases between them. CDR3: CASSEPNRVLFEKLFF. The CDR3 DNA follows: TGTGCCAGCAGTGAACCAAACAGGGTTTTGTTTGAAAAACTGTTTTTT.

This chain joins TRBV10-3 and TRBJ1-3, with D unresolved. CDR1 and CDR2 (germline): ENHRY, SYGVKD. V lost 8 bases and J 0 bases, leaving 17 bases between the germline ends. This CDR3 has 16 residues. The CDR3 DNA follows: TGTGCCATCGAACCCGGACTGGGTAACTCTGGAAACACCATATATTTT. It is translated as CAIEPGLGNSGNTIYF.

The chain links TRBV6-1 to TRBJ1-2; D possibly corresponds to TRBD1 (6 bases). This CDR3 is 15 amino acids long. The V gene's germline CDR1 is MNHNS and CDR2 SASEGT. Trimming shortened V by 2 bases and J by 7 bases, and 17 bases separated the two germline ends. The CDR3 sequence is CASSEFAGADLGYTF. Here the CDR3 DNA reads TGTGCCAGCAGTGAATTCGCGGGGGCGGACCTTGGCTACACCTTC.

This clonotype was detected many times. The rearrangement uses TRBV20-1 and TRBJ2-3; D is ambiguous. Per the germline V gene, CDR1 is DFQATT and CDR2 is SNEGSKA (reference sequence). Deletions cut 3 bases from V and 1 base from J, with 8 bases between. The CDR3 is 13 amino acids. The DNA for the CDR3 is TGCAGTGCTAGTGCCAGCGGCACAGATACGCAGTATTTT. Translating gives CSASASGTDTQYF.

The genes are TRBV9 and TRBJ2-3; either TRBD1 or TRBD2 may fit D (6 bases each). CDR1 is SGDLS, CDR2 YYNGEE, per germline. The length of the CDR3 is 15 residues. Trimming stripped 3 bases from V and 4 bases from J, with 15 bases between. The CDR3 here is CASSGRGAGPDTQYF. CDR3 bases: TGTGCCAGCAGCGGGAGGGGGGCAGGACCAGATACGCAGTATTTT.

This clonotype was detected many times. The V gene is TRBV30, the J gene TRBJ2-7, with D unclear. This CDR3 is 12 amino acids long. CDR1 and CDR2 from the germline V gene are GTSNPN and SVGIG (reference sequence). Deletions cut 1 base from V and 5 bases from J, with 9 bases between. The DNA of the CDR3 is TGTGCCTGGAGTGCCCAAGGCCACGAGCAGTACTTC. This encodes CAWSAQGHEQYF.